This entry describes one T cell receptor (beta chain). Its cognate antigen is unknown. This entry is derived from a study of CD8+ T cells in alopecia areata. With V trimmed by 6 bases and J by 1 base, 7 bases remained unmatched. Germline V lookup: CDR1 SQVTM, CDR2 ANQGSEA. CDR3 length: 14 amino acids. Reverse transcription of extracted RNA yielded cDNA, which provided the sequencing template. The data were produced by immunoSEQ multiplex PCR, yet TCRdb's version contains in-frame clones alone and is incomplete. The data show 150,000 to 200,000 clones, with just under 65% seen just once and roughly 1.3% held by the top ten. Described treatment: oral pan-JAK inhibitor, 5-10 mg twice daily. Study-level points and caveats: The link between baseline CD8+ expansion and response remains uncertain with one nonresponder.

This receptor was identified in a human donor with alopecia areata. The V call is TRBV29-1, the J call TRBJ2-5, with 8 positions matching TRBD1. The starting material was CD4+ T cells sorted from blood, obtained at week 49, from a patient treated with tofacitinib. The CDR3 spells CSVRDRRIQETQYF. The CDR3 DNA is TGCAGCGTCCGGGACAGGCGGATCCAAGAGACCCAGTACTTC. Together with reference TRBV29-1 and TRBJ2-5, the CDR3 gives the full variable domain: SAVISQKPSRDICQRGTSLTIQCQVDSQVTMMFWYRQQPGQSLTLIATANQGSEATYESGFVIDKFPISRPNLTFSTLTVSNMSPEDSSIYLCSVRDRRIQETQYFGPGTRLLVL.